Listed here is a single T cell receptor beta chain. Its cognate antigen is unknown. CDR3 size: 14 residues. Trimming took off 2 bases at V and 5 bases at J, with 10 bases between the two ends. CDR1 is DFQATT and CDR2 is SNEGSKA in the germline V gene (reference sequence). This record comes from a study of T-cell memory formation after mild COVID-19. About the study: Largely donor-specific sequence clusters came from two donors. Findings and limits, study-wide: Proof of SARS-CoV-2 specificity was absent for the second-wave clones that crested on day 37. Some SARS-CoV-2-responding clones were already detected in memory before infection.

TCRdb reanalysed the 5' RACE reads using MiXCR and keeps one entry per CDR3 protein. The top ten clones hold approximately 14% of a sample with about 400,000 distinct CDR3 sequences, less than 25% of them seen once. This TCR came from an adult woman who had mild COVID-19 (a few samples of this study predate the infection). Cell type and time point are not known. Source material: PBMCs or a T cell subset sorted from them (not recorded which). The chain employs TRBV20-1 and TRBJ1-6; D gene ambiguous. The CDR3 sequence is CSARPIQDNSPLHF. The DNA for the CDR3 is TGCAGTGCTAGACCCATTCAGGATAATTCACCCCTCCACTTT.